This T cell receptor (beta chain) was sequenced in a study of blood T cell repertoires in COVID-19. Study information: COVID-19 samples collected from the United States, Italy and Spain covered acute and convalescent phases. T cells, B-cell-depleted T cells, or PBMCs provided the cDNA or gDNA that served as material.

Study processing details: Quantification of nucleated cells was approximated via reference gene primer amplification. Some clones are missing from TCRdb's copy, which holds only in-frame ones; the method was immunoSEQ multiplex PCR. The DNA was the basis for D and trimming; V, J and clone size are from that table. The table includes approximately 150,000 clones, more than 75% detected once. Germline V gene sequence: CDR1 MNHEY, CDR2 SVGAGI. V lost 1 base and J lost 6; bases outside the gene matches: 5. This CDR3 contains 15 residues. The specimen was peripheral blood. The V gene is TRBV6-5, the J gene TRBJ2-1, with 8 positions matching TRBD1. The TCR was taken from a man aged 60 to 75 with acute or convalescent COVID-19. The CDR3 region has the DNA TGTGCCAGCAGTTACTACGAGACAGGGGCCAATGAGCAGTTCTTC. Translating it yields CASSYYETGANEQFF.